This entry lists 29 T cell receptor beta chains sequenced from one sample in a study of blood T cell repertoires in COVID-19. Repertoires were generated with immunoSEQ multiplex PCR, while TCRdb's copy carries only in-frame clones and drops some. In the table there are 250,000 to 400,000 clones, roughly 90% of which are singletons. The sequenced sample consisted of peripheral blood. All receptors come from a woman in her 30s with COVID-19, enrolled during active disease.

The chain combines TRBV9 with TRBJ1-2; D remains ambiguous. The CDR3 consists of 13 residues. Germline loops: CDR1 SGDLS, CDR2 YYNGEE. Trimming cost V 3 bases and J 4 bases, with 10 bases left between them. CDR3 loop: CASSARDFYGYTF. CDR3 nucleotides: TGTGCCAGCAGCGCCCGGGATTTCTATGGCTACACCTTC.

V and J are TRBV6-6 and TRBJ1-5; D not resolved. The CDR3 has 15 amino acids. V was shortened by 2 bases and J by 3 bases, with 11 bases between the two germline ends. Per germline, CDR1 MNHNY and CDR2 SVGAGI (reference sequence). The CDR3 reads CASSYKVRDNQPQHF. The CDR3 DNA reads TGTGCCAGCAGTTACAAAGTGCGGGACAATCAGCCCCAGCATTTT.

This clone was detected a few times. V and J are TRBV27 and TRBJ2-2, with 10 bases matching TRBD2. The CDR3 sequence is 17 residues long. Germline CDR1 MNHEY, CDR2 SMNVEV (reference sequence). The V and J ends lost 2 bases and 2 bases, in that order; junction bases with no gene match: 5. This CDR3 reads CASSLEGLAPNTGELFF. CDR3 nucleotides: TGTGCCAGCAGTTTAGAGGGACTAGCGCCTAACACCGGGGAGCTGTTTTTT.

V usage is TRBV6-1 and J usage is TRBJ1-2; TRBD1 agrees at 9 bases. The ends lost 4 bases at V and 4 bases at J; junction bases unmatched: 10. From germline, CDR1 is MNHNS and CDR2 SASEGT. The CDR3 covers 16 residues. The CDR3 here is CASSVSGQGQFYGYTF. The CDR3 DNA sequence: TGTGCCAGCAGTGTCTCGGGACAGGGTCAGTTCTATGGCTACACCTTC.

J is TRBJ1-1 and V is TRBV5-1; 8 bases fit TRBD1. Trimming at V came to 0 bases and at J to 4 bases, leaving 2 bases not matched to a gene. The CDR3 runs to 14 residues. The germline gives CDR1 SGHRS, CDR2 YFSETQ. The CDR3 loop reads CASSLDTGGTEAFF. Here the CDR3 DNA reads TGCGCCAGCAGCTTGGATACAGGGGGCACTGAAGCTTTCTTT. Based on the CDR3 plus reference TRBV5-1 and TRBJ1-1, the full variable domain is KAGVTQTPRYLIKTRGQQVTLSCSPISGHRSVSWYQQTPGQGLQFLFEYFSETQRNKGNFPGRFSGRQFSNSRSEMNVSTLELGDSALYLCASSLDTGGTEAFFGQGTRLTVV.

This chain uses TRBV5-1 with TRBJ1-4; D is unclear. Trimming removed 0 bases from V and 12 bases from J, with 12 bases in between. The germline gives CDR1 SGHRS, CDR2 YFSETQ. The CDR3 extends over 13 amino acids. This CDR3 is CASSLGHLEELFF. The CDR3 DNA sequence: TGCGCCAGCAGCTTGGGACACCTGGAGGAACTGTTTTTT. Drawing the rest from reference TRBV5-1 and TRBJ1-4, the complete variable domain is KAGVTQTPRYLIKTRGQQVTLSCSPISGHRSVSWYQQTPGQGLQFLFEYFSETQRNKGNFPGRFSGRQFSNSRSEMNVSTLELGDSALYLCASSLGHLEELFFGSGTQLSVL.

The CDR3 sequence is CASSPDRVLVSGNTIYF. The DNA of the CDR3 is TGTGCCAGCAGCCCCGACAGGGTGTTGGTCTCTGGAAACACCATATATTTT. The chain has TRBV7-8 and TRBJ1-3, with 7 nucleotides matching TRBD1. Trimming removed 5 bases from V and 0 bases from J; junction bases left unmatched: 10. The germline V gene has CDR1 SGHVS and CDR2 FQNEAQ. The CDR3 extends over 17 amino acids. The full variable domain, completed using reference TRBV7-8 and TRBJ1-3, is GAGVSQSPRYKVAKRGQDVALRCDPISGHVSLFWYQQALGQGPEFLTYFQNEAQLDKSGLPSDRFFAERPEGSVSTLKIQRTQQEDSAVYLCASSPDRVLVSGNTIYFGEGSWLTVV.

The gene calls are TRBV19 and TRBJ1-2; TRBD1 might be the D (6 bases). V was pared by 11 bases and J by 6 bases, with 19 bases between. Per germline, CDR1 LNHDA and CDR2 SQIVND (reference sequence). CDR3 length: 13 residues. CDR3 nucleotide sequence: TGTGCCTCCAAAATCCGGGGGGCTAATGGCTACACCTTC. Translation gives CASKIRGANGYTF.

The genes are TRBV10-3 and TRBJ1-6; 9 bases match TRBD1. Germline CDR1 ENHRY, CDR2 SYGVKD. The CDR3 is 15 amino acids. With V trimmed by 8 bases and J by 6 bases, 8 bases remained unmatched. The CDR3 protein is CAIGLTGQGNSPLHF. The CDR3 bases are TGTGCCATCGGGCTTACGGGACAGGGTAATTCACCCCTCCACTTT.

On this clone: This CDR3 is also generated by other DNA sequences in the sample. This chain uses TRBV5-1 with TRBJ2-5; D gene unclear. This CDR3 contains 12 residues. The ends were cut back, 1 base at V and 4 bases at J, with 5 bases in the middle. CDR1 and CDR2 (germline): SGHRS, YFSETQ. Written as DNA, the CDR3 is TGCGCCAGCAGCTTGCCAGGAGAGACCCAGTACTTC. Translating gives CASSLPGETQYF.

V is TRBV25-1 and J is TRBJ2-4; a possible D gene is TRBD1 (6 bases). This CDR3 region has 15 residues. Germline V gene lookup returns CDR1 MGHDK and CDR2 SYGVNS. V dropped 4 bases and J dropped 0 bases, with 10 bases sitting between them. The CDR3: CASSGGQLAKNIQYF. Here the CDR3 DNA reads TGTGCCAGCAGTGGAGGACAGCTAGCCAAAAACATTCAGTACTTC.

The rearrangement links TRBV2 to TRBJ1-4, with D possibly being TRBD1 (6 bases). The V end lost 7 bases, the J end lost 6 bases, and 18 bases lay between the germline ends. Germline loops: CDR1 SNHLY, CDR2 FYNNEI. This CDR3 is 15 amino acids long. CDR3 sequence reads: CASNGWGQGDEKLFF. The DNA of the CDR3 is TGTGCCAGCAACGGTTGGGGACAAGGGGATGAAAAACTGTTTTTT. Complete variable domain (other parts from reference TRBV2 and TRBJ1-4): EPEVTQTPSHQVTQMGQEVILRCVPISNHLYFYWYRQILGQKVEFLVSFYNNEISEKSEIFDDQFSVERPDGSNFTLKIRSTKLEDSAMYFCASNGWGQGDEKLFFGSGTQLSVL.

The chain is built from TRBV5-1 and TRBJ1-2; maybe TRBD1 (5 bases). V was pared by 2 bases and J by 6 bases, with 17 bases between. Germline V gene lookup returns CDR1 SGHRS and CDR2 YFSETQ. This CDR3 spans 15 amino acids. The CDR3 DNA reads as TGCGCCAGCAGCTTAGGGGTCCTATGGCAGAATGGCTACACCTTC. The encoded protein is CASSLGVLWQNGYTF.

The chain combines TRBV5-6 with TRBJ2-5; D not certain. CDR1 is SGHDT, CDR2 YYEEEE, per germline. V was clipped by 3 bases and J by 2 bases, with 8 bases between them. The CDR3 totals 13 residues. In DNA form, the CDR3 reads TGTGCCAGCAGCTGGGCCGTGCAAGAGACCCAGTACTTC. Its translation is CASSWAVQETQYF.

This clone was counted once. The V and J genes are TRBV6-1 and TRBJ1-5, with unresolved D. Trimming removed 2 bases from V and 0 bases from J, with 11 bases in between. The CDR3 length is 16 residues. CDR1 and CDR2 (germline): MNHNS, SASEGT. CDR3 protein: CASSEYSSYSNQPQHF. The CDR3 DNA follows: TGTGCCAGCAGTGAATACTCATCGTATAGCAATCAGCCCCAGCATTTT.

The chain links TRBV4-1 to TRBJ1-1; D is uncertain. V lost 0 bases to trimming and J lost 4 bases, with 18 bases between them. Looked up from germline, CDR1 is MGHRA and CDR2 is YSYEKL. The CDR3 runs to 17 residues. CDR3 in amino acids: CASSQDRFDGEITEAFF. CDR3 nucleotides: TGCGCCAGCAGCCAAGACCGGTTCGATGGGGAGATCACTGAAGCTTTCTTT.

This clone was detected a few times. The chain is built from TRBV4-2 and TRBJ2-1, with 11 bases fitting TRBD2. The CDR3 spans 18 residues. The germline V gene has CDR1 LGHNA and CDR2 YNFKEQ. With V trimmed by 0 bases and J by 4 bases, 8 bases remained unmatched. CDR3 sequence (DNA): TGTGCCAGCAGCCAAGATGGGACTAGCGGACAACTTTACAATGAGCAGTTCTTC. Amino acids: CASSQDGTSGQLYNEQFF.

The rearrangement uses TRBV27 and TRBJ1-6; maybe TRBD1 (5 bases). V lost 2 bases, J lost 8 bases, and 7 bases lay in between. The length of the CDR3 is 13 residues. Germline values: CDR1 MNHEY, CDR2 SMNVEV (reference sequence). The CDR3 DNA sequence: TGTGCCAGCAGTTTAGGGGCTCATTCACCCCTCCACTTT. Encoded protein: CASSLGAHSPLHF.

V usage is TRBV7-8 and J usage is TRBJ1-2; 10 bases are shared with TRBD1. The V gene's germline CDR1 is SGHVS and CDR2 FQNEAQ. This CDR3 spans 15 amino acids. Unmatched junction bases numbered 5, after V lost 5 bases and J lost 2 bases. As DNA, the CDR3 is TGTGCCAGCAGCGAGGGGACAGGGGCAAACTATGGCTACACCTTC. This translates into CASSEGTGANYGYTF.

The rearrangement joins TRBV25-1 to TRBJ2-5; 7 bases match TRBD2. With V trimmed by 4 bases and J by 4 bases, 3 bases remained unmatched. CDR1 is MGHDK and CDR2 is SYGVNS in the germline V gene. The CDR3 runs 13 residues. CDR3 nucleotides: TGTGCCAGCAGTGTACCTAGCGGAGAGACCCAGTACTTC. Translation gives CASSVPSGETQYF.

This chain links TRBV10-2 with TRBJ1-5; 8 bases align to TRBD1. This CDR3 has 15 residues. Germline lookup yields CDR1 WSHSY and CDR2 SAAADI. Trimming removed 10 bases from V and 7 bases from J; junction bases left unmatched: 15. CDR3 sequence reads: CATDGGTGERQPQHF. DNA for the CDR3: TGCGCCACCGACGGAGGGACAGGCGAACGGCAGCCCCAGCATTTT.

This chain joins TRBV29-1 and TRBJ2-7, with D maybe TRBD1 (5 bases). Germline V gene lookup returns CDR1 SQVTM and CDR2 ANQGSEA. The V end was cut by 0 bases, the J end by 0 bases, with 15 bases between. CDR3 length equals 16 residues. CDR3 coding DNA: TGCAGCGTTGAAGATCAAATGGGGCCATTCTCCTACGAGCAGTACTTC. It specifies CSVEDQMGPFSYEQYF.

The chain joins TRBV28 to TRBJ1-2; weak D call: TRBD1 (6 bases). Germline V gene lookup returns CDR1 MDHEN and CDR2 SYDVKM. The CDR3 has 16 amino acids. Trimming took off 5 bases at V and 4 bases at J, with 20 bases between the two ends. CDR3 amino acids: CASSPQAGAGLYGYTF. The CDR3 DNA follows: TGTGCCAGCAGTCCCCAAGCAGGGGCTGGCCTCTATGGCTACACCTTC.

The rearrangement joins TRBV10-3 to TRBJ1-6, with 7 bases aligning to TRBD1. This CDR3 comprises 14 residues. V dropped 8 bases and J dropped 5; count of bases not matched to a gene: 6. CDR1 and CDR2 from the germline V gene are ENHRY and SYGVKD. CDR3 nucleotides: TGTGCCATCCAAAGGGGGCAGGATAATTCACCCCTCCACTTT. Protein: CAIQRGQDNSPLHF.

V is TRBV28 and J is TRBJ2-2; 7 bases are shared with TRBD1. CDR3 size: 15 residues. Germline CDR1 is MDHEN and CDR2 is SYDVKM. Trimming at V came to 5 bases and at J to 4 bases, leaving 7 bases not matched to a gene. CDR3 region: CASSGQVPFTGELFF. Here the CDR3 DNA reads TGTGCCAGCAGTGGACAGGTCCCCTTCACCGGGGAGCTGTTTTTT.

CDR3 in DNA: TGCGCCAGCAGCTTGGAGGATAGGGCCCGGGGTGAAAAACTGTTTTTT. It encodes CASSLEDRARGEKLFF. This sequence joins TRBV5-1 and TRBJ1-4, with unresolved D. The CDR3 runs 16 residues. Germline V gene lookup returns CDR1 SGHRS and CDR2 YFSETQ. Trimming took off 0 bases at V and 7 bases at J, with 16 bases between the two ends.

V usage is TRBV4-1 and J usage is TRBJ1-2; a possible D gene is TRBD1 (6 bases). CDR3 length equals 14 residues. The germline V gene has CDR1 MGHRA and CDR2 YSYEKL. With 3 bases removed from V and 7 bases from J, the gap between germline ends came to 15 bases. For the CDR3, the DNA is TGCGCCAGCAGCCATTTAGGGGGGGCTGGTGGCTACACCTTC. This encodes CASSHLGGAGGYTF.

The chain links TRBV7-2 to TRBJ1-1; no clear D gene. The V end lost 2 bases, the J end lost 2 bases, and 12 bases lay between the germline ends. The CDR3 loop spans 15 amino acids. The germline CDR1 and CDR2 sequences are SGHTA and FQGNSA. The CDR3 DNA reads as TGTGCCAGCAGCTTAATCCACAGCCCAAACACTGAAGCTTTCTTT. Its translation is CASSLIHSPNTEAFF.

This clone was counted once. The chain couples TRBV30 to TRBJ1-2, with 11 bases identical to TRBD1. The V segment lost 3 bases and the J segment 4 bases; nucleotides outside the gene matches: 7. Germline loops: CDR1 GTSNPN, CDR2 SVGIG (reference sequence). This CDR3 comprises 15 residues. The CDR3 here is CAWSDLGTGGYGYTF. The CDR3 coding sequence is TGTGCCTGGAGCGACTTGGGGACAGGGGGCTATGGCTACACCTTC.